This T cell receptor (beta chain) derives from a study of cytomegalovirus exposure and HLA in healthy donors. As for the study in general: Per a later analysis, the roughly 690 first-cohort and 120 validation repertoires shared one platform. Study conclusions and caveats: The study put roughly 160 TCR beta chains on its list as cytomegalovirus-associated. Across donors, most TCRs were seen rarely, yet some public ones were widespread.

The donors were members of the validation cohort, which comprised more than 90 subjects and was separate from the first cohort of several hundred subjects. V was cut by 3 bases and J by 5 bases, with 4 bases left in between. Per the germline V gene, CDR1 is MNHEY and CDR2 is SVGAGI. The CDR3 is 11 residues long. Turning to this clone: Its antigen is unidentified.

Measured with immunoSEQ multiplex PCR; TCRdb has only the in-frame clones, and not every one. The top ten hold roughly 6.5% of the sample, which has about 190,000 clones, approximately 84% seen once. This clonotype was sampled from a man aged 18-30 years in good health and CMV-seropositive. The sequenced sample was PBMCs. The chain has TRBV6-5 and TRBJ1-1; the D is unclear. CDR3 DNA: TGTGCCAGCAGTTATTATACTGAAGCTTTCTTT. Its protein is CASSYYTEAFF.